This TCR beta chain stems from a study of cytomegalovirus exposure and HLA in healthy donors. Produced via immunoSEQ multiplex PCR; TCRdb's table is partial and in-frame only. There are 130,000 or so clones in the sample; approximately 90% occur only once, and about 1.9% lies in the top ten. The CDR3 covers 13 residues. The V gene's germline CDR1 is SGHRS and CDR2 YFSETQ. V shed 0 bases and J shed 6 bases, with 9 bases lying between them. Sequenced: PBMCs. This chain uses TRBV5-1 with TRBJ1-2; D is perhaps TRBD1 (6 bases). This receptor was identified in a woman under 30 in good health and CMV-seronegative. CDR3 nucleotides: TGCGCCAGCAGCTTGGACAGGGAGAATGGCTACACCTTC. It codes for CASSLDRENGYTF.